Included here is one T cell receptor beta chain sequence, with context. This sample was taken from a study of T cell changes during pregnancy in multiple sclerosis. V gave up 1 base and J gave up 5 bases, with 15 bases separating them. Germline V gene data show CDR1 as SGHRS and CDR2 as YFSETQ. The CDR3 is 16 amino acids. Generated by immunoSEQ multiplex PCR, the TCRdb table keeps only in-frame clones and is missing some. The sample comprises fewer than 90,000 clones, 94% of which are singletons, and around 1.8% rests with the top ten. The TCR comes from a female donor in good health, enrolled as a control in a pregnancy study. The rearrangement links TRBV5-1 to TRBJ2-2, with D maybe TRBD2 (6 bases). The starting material was peripheral blood, obtained after pregnancy. The CDR3 DNA is TGCGCCAGCAGCTTGTCTGGAGGGTTCGAAACCGGGGAGCTGTTTTTT. Translation: CASSLSGGFETGELFF.